A single sample gave rise to the 30 T cell receptor beta chains below, sequenced in a study of shared clonotypes between healthy human individuals. Using immunoSEQ multiplex PCR, the repertoire was profiled, and TCRdb retains in-frame clones only, with some absent. This sample has around 370,000 clones, with roughly 96% found just once. The sample taken for sequencing was memory CD8+ T cells sorted from blood. The subset denotes: CD45RO+ cells pooled with CCR7-negative TemRA cells. These receptors were collected from a man aged 30 to 39 in good health.

Remarks on this clone: Other DNA sequences within the sample encode an identical CDR3. The gene calls are TRBV5-1 and TRBJ2-5; tentatively, D is TRBD1 (6 bases). Trimming cost V 0 bases and J 5 bases, with 8 bases left between them. The CDR3 runs to 13 residues. Germline V gene data show CDR1 as SGHRS and CDR2 as YFSETQ. The CDR3 here is CASSLGGQETQYF. The CDR3 nucleotides are TGCGCCAGCAGCTTGGGGGGGCAGGAGACCCAGTACTTC.

The gene calls are TRBV27 and TRBJ2-2, with 8 bases matching TRBD2. Germline V gene sequence: CDR1 MNHEY, CDR2 SMNVEV (reference sequence). V lost 5 bases to trimming and J lost 3 bases; unmatched junction nucleotides: 11. There are 17 residues in the CDR3. The CDR3 is CASSPFLLAGYTGELFF. CDR3 DNA sequence: TGTGCCAGCAGTCCCTTCTTGTTAGCGGGATACACCGGGGAGCTGTTTTTT.

The V and J genes are TRBV7-9 and TRBJ2-7; possibly TRBD1 for D (6 bases). Looked up from germline, CDR1 is SEHNR and CDR2 is FQNEAQ (reference sequence). The CDR3 totals 13 residues. The V gene lost 5 bases and the J gene lost 2 bases, with 10 bases spanning the gap. CDR3 region: CASSPWGPYEQYF. The CDR3 DNA sequence: TGTGCCAGCAGCCCCTGGGGGCCCTACGAGCAGTACTTC.

The V call is TRBV30, the J call TRBJ1-2; a weak D match, TRBD1 (5 bases). The germline V and J ends were trimmed by 3 bases and 7 bases, with 18 bases remaining between them. This CDR3 has 14 residues. The germline gives CDR1 GTSNPN, CDR2 SVGIG (reference sequence). The CDR3 loop reads CAWSLGRTWGGYTF. CDR3 coding DNA: TGTGCCTGGAGCCTGGGGAGGACATGGGGTGGCTACACCTTC. Full variable domain (rest looked up from reference TRBV30 and TRBJ1-2): SQTIHQWPATLVQPVGSPLSLECTVEGTSNPNLYWYRQAAGRGLQLLFYSVGIGQISSEVPQNLSASRPQDRQFILSSKKLLLSDSGFYLCAWSLGRTWGGYTFGSGTRLTVV.

The V and J genes are TRBV30 and TRBJ2-7; the D is unclear. The V end lost 2 bases, the J end lost 5 bases, and 13 bases lay between the germline ends. The CDR3 sequence is 13 residues long. CDR1 and CDR2 (germline): GTSNPN, SVGIG (reference sequence). CDR3 nucleotide sequence: TGTGCCTGGAGTCCGGGTTACCTTAACGAGCAGTACTTC. It yields the protein CAWSPGYLNEQYF.

The CDR3 here is CASTSGVGQPQHF. The CDR3 DNA is TGTGCCAGCACCTCGGGGGTAGGACAGCCCCAGCATTTT. The genes are TRBV6-5 and TRBJ1-5, with a tentative D call TRBD1 (5 bases). The CDR3 runs 13 residues. The V gene's germline CDR1 is MNHEY and CDR2 SVGAGI. V was clipped by 7 bases and J by 7 bases, with 14 bases between them.

Remarks on this clone: The identical CDR3 is also encoded by other nucleotide sequences in the sample. The chain employs TRBV5-1 and TRBJ2-1, with 7 bases lining up with TRBD1. CDR1 and CDR2 (germline): SGHRS, YFSETQ. There are 13 residues in the CDR3. With V trimmed by 2 bases and J by 8 bases, 4 bases remained unmatched. CDR3 bases: TGCGCCAGCAGCTTTCGGACAGGCGATGAGCAGTTCTTC. As protein: CASSFRTGDEQFF.

The V gene is TRBV5-1, the J gene TRBJ2-3, with 10 bases fitting TRBD2. In germline, CDR1 is SGHRS, CDR2 YFSETQ. J was trimmed by 2 bases and V by 5 bases; bases with no gene match: 2. The length of the CDR3 is 14 residues. CDR3 region: CASSSGRNTDTQYF. The CDR3 DNA reads TGCGCCAGCAGTAGCGGGAGGAACACAGATACGCAGTATTTT.

V usage is TRBV28 and J usage is TRBJ1-1, with D perhaps TRBD1 (5 bases). V gave up 6 bases and J gave up 0 bases, with 14 bases separating them. Germline V gene data show CDR1 as MDHEN and CDR2 as SYDVKM. The CDR3 is 15 residues long. DNA for the CDR3: TGTGCCAGCAGAGATGACAGCCGGATGAACACTGAAGCTTTCTTT. Its translation: CASRDDSRMNTEAFF.

The V call is TRBV11-2, the J call TRBJ1-2; possibly TRBD1 for D (6 bases). V lost 2 bases and J lost 5, with 9 bases in between. Germline V CDR1 and CDR2: SGHAT, FQNNGV. This CDR3 is built from 13 residues. The CDR3 nucleotides are TGTGCCAGCAGCTTAAAGGGACAATATGGCTACACCTTC. Encoded protein: CASSLKGQYGYTF.

This sequence joins TRBV19 and TRBJ1-5, with D perhaps matching TRBD1 (6 bases). The CDR3 spans 16 residues. Trimming took off 6 bases at V and 3 bases at J, with 18 bases between the two ends. Germline lookup yields CDR1 LNHDA and CDR2 SQIVND (reference sequence). This chain's CDR3 is CASSILGGAVNQPQHF. The CDR3 DNA reads as TGTGCCAGTAGCATCCTGGGGGGGGCGGTCAATCAGCCCCAGCATTTT.

V is TRBV19 and J is TRBJ2-3; 10 nucleotides align to TRBD2. Germline values: CDR1 LNHDA, CDR2 SQIVND (reference sequence). Trimming took 5 bases from V and 5 from J; bases not matched to a gene: 7. CDR3 length equals 15 residues. The CDR3 nucleotides are TGTGCCAGTAGTTACAGCGGGAGGGCCAAAGATACGCAGTATTTT. The encoded protein is CASSYSGRAKDTQYF.

The gene calls are TRBV5-4 and TRBJ2-5; D remains ambiguous. The CDR3 is 12 amino acids. V was pared by 5 bases and J by 7 bases, with 12 bases between. Germline V gives CDR1 SGHNT, CDR2 YYREEE (reference sequence). The CDR3 nucleotides are TGTGCCAGCAGTCAGCTCGCGGCGACCCAGTACTTC. It specifies CASSQLAATQYF.

The gene calls are TRBV2 and TRBJ2-1; 8 bases align to TRBD2. V was clipped by 10 bases and J by 8 bases; unmatched bases: 13. The V gene's germline CDR1 is SNHLY and CDR2 FYNNEI. The CDR3 is 14 amino acids. This chain's CDR3 is CATQAGAHRDEQFF. The CDR3 nucleotides are TGTGCCACACAAGCGGGAGCCCATCGGGATGAGCAGTTCTTC.

This clone was seen once. CDR3 region: CALRMGASGKGNYYYEQYF. The CDR3 DNA reads TGTGCCTTACGTATGGGGGCTAGCGGGAAAGGTAACTACTACTACGAGCAGTACTTC. The chain links TRBV27 to TRBJ2-7; 9 bases map to TRBD2. From germline, CDR1 is MNHEY and CDR2 SMNVEV (reference sequence). CDR3 size: 19 residues. The trim removed 11 bases at V and 3 bases at J, leaving 26 bases unmatched.

This sequence joins TRBV9 and TRBJ1-3; D may be TRBD1 (5 bases). Germline loops: CDR1 SGDLS, CDR2 YYNGEE. The CDR3 loop spans 16 amino acids. V shed 1 base and J shed 2 bases, with 13 bases lying between them. Here the CDR3 DNA reads TGTGCCAGCAGCGTACTGGGGGGAGGAACTGGAAACACCATATATTTT. Amino acid sequence: CASSVLGGGTGNTIYF.

Notes on this clone: A read error may account for a junction end that differs from germline. J is TRBJ1-2 and V is TRBV15; no clear D gene. This CDR3 spans 11 amino acids. Germline V CDR1 and CDR2: LNHNV, YYDKDF (reference sequence). CDR3 region: CATSRDYRYTF. The CDR3 nucleotides are TGTGCCACCAGCAGAGACTATCGCTACACCTTC.

The rearrangement links TRBV29-1 to TRBJ2-3; no clear D. V gave up 2 bases and J gave up 2 bases, with 8 bases separating them. Germline CDR1 and CDR2: SQVTM and ANQGSEA. The CDR3 covers 13 residues. CDR3 sequence reads: CSVERPLTDTQYF. In DNA form, the CDR3 reads TGCAGCGTTGAACGGCCGCTCACAGATACGCAGTATTTT.

This chain uses TRBV9 with TRBJ2-3, with TRBD2 matching over 7 bases. CDR1 is SGDLS, CDR2 YYNGEE, per germline. This CDR3 region has 14 residues. Germline trimming cut 2 bases from V and 6 bases from J; bases unmatched to any gene: 6. The CDR3 DNA sequence: TGTGCCAGCAGCGTTGGCGGGAGTCTTGATACGCAGTATTTT. Translating gives CASSVGGSLDTQYF.

This chain uses TRBV28 with TRBJ1-1; TRBD1 matches 8 bases. Germline V gives CDR1 MDHEN, CDR2 SYDVKM. The CDR3 length is 15 residues. The ends lost 6 bases at V and 0 bases at J; junction bases unmatched: 6. CDR3 loop: CASRSTGGVNTEAFF. In DNA form, the CDR3 reads TGTGCCAGCAGATCTACAGGGGGGGTGAACACTGAAGCTTTCTTT.

This rearrangement joins TRBV5-1 to TRBJ2-7; 9 nucleotides agree with TRBD1. The CDR3 covers 15 residues. Looked up from germline, CDR1 is SGHRS and CDR2 is YFSETQ. The V segment lost 4 bases and the J segment 1 base; nucleotides outside the gene matches: 6. The CDR3 nucleotides read TGCGCCAGCAGCCCGGGACAGGGTAATTCCTACGAGCAGTACTTC. It specifies CASSPGQGNSYEQYF.

The chain has TRBV5-4 and TRBJ2-2, with D possibly TRBD1 on 6 matching bases. V was trimmed by 4 bases and J by 3 bases, leaving 13 bases between them. Germline V CDR1 and CDR2: SGHNT, YYREEE (reference sequence). This CDR3 spans 15 amino acids. The CDR3: CASSLRDTDTGELFF. CDR3 coding DNA: TGTGCCAGCAGCCTCCGGGACACAGACACCGGGGAGCTGTTTTTT.

The chain combines TRBV2 with TRBJ2-7; 12 bases align to TRBD2. Trimming at V came to 8 bases and at J to 0 bases, leaving 8 bases not matched to a gene. The CDR3 length is 16 residues. Per germline, CDR1 SNHLY and CDR2 FYNNEI. The CDR3 reads CASGPTGLAGSYEQYF. CDR3 bases: TGTGCCAGCGGCCCCACGGGACTAGCGGGCTCCTACGAGCAGTACTTC.

This CDR3 reads CASRSTTSGSYEQYF. CDR3 DNA sequence: TGTGCCAGCAGATCTACGACTAGCGGGAGTTACGAGCAGTACTTC. The chain joins TRBV6-1 to TRBJ2-7, with 12 bases lining up with TRBD2. The CDR3 runs 15 residues. CDR1 and CDR2 from the germline V gene are MNHNS and SASEGT. V gave up 6 bases and J gave up 4 bases; unmatched junction bases: 7.

This chain uses TRBV27 with TRBJ1-2; TRBD1 is a possible D gene (5 bases). Germline CDR1 MNHEY, CDR2 SMNVEV (reference sequence). The CDR3 contains 14 residues. V was shortened by 5 bases and J by 4 bases, with 14 bases between the two germline ends. As DNA, the CDR3 is TGTGCCAGCAGTGGGGTGCCAGGGTCCTATGGCTACACCTTC. Its translation: CASSGVPGSYGYTF.

This sequence joins TRBV7-9 and TRBJ1-1; perhaps TRBD1 as D (6 bases). V was clipped by 1 base and J by 4 bases, with 7 bases between them. The length of the CDR3 is 13 residues. Germline CDR1 and CDR2: SEHNR and FQNEAQ (reference sequence). CDR3 amino acids: CASSLEQGTEAFF. The CDR3 coding sequence is TGTGCCAGCAGCTTAGAACAGGGCACTGAAGCTTTCTTT.

This chain links TRBV4-1 with TRBJ2-1, with TRBD2 as a possible D gene (6 bases). The CDR3 consists of 14 residues. Trimming removed 1 base from V and 15 bases from J, with 19 bases in between. The germline CDR1 and CDR2 sequences are MGHRA and YSYEKL. CDR3 sequence: CASSQGGLLARRFF. The DNA of the CDR3 is TGCGCCAGCAGCCAAGGGGGACTTCTAGCGAGGCGGTTCTTC.

CDR3 region: CASSRSGTRKGSTDTQYF. CDR3 nucleotides: TGTGCCAGCAGTCGGTCCGGGACCCGGAAGGGTAGCACAGATACGCAGTATTTT. The V gene is TRBV5-6, the J gene TRBJ2-3; D is possibly TRBD1 or TRBD2 (5 bases each). The CDR3 consists of 18 residues. Germline V gene data show CDR1 as SGHDT and CDR2 as YYEEEE. V was cut by 5 bases and J by 0 bases, with 22 bases left in between. Filled out from reference TRBV5-6 and TRBJ2-3, the complete variable domain reads DAGVTQSPTHLIKTRGQQVTLRCSPKSGHDTVSWYQQALGQGPQFIFQYYEEEERQRGNFPDRFSGHQFPNYSSELNVNALLLGDSALYLCASSRSGTRKGSTDTQYFGPGTRLTVL.

The chain combines TRBV7-2 with TRBJ2-7; no firm D call. Trimming left V 3 bases short and J 4 bases short, with 13 bases between. The CDR3 loop spans 14 amino acids. Looked up from germline, CDR1 is SGHTA and CDR2 is FQGNSA. CDR3 bases: TGTGCCAGCAGCTTGACCGTCCCGGGTTACGAGCAGTACTTC. It codes for CASSLTVPGYEQYF. Filled out from reference TRBV7-2 and TRBJ2-7, the complete variable domain reads GAGVSQSPSNKVTEKGKDVELRCDPISGHTALYWYRQSLGQGLEFLIYFQGNSAPDKSGLPSDRFSAERTGGSVSTLTIQRTQQEDSAVYLCASSLTVPGYEQYFGPGTRLTVT.

The gene calls are TRBV28 and TRBJ1-5; D ambiguous. This CDR3 contains 16 residues. Germline lookup yields CDR1 MDHEN and CDR2 SYDVKM. Trimming cost V 1 base and J 6 bases, with 16 bases left between them. The CDR3 nucleotides read TGTGCCAGCAGTTTATTTGCGAGAAGGGAGAGTCAGCCCCAGCATTTT. Its protein product is CASSLFARRESQPQHF.